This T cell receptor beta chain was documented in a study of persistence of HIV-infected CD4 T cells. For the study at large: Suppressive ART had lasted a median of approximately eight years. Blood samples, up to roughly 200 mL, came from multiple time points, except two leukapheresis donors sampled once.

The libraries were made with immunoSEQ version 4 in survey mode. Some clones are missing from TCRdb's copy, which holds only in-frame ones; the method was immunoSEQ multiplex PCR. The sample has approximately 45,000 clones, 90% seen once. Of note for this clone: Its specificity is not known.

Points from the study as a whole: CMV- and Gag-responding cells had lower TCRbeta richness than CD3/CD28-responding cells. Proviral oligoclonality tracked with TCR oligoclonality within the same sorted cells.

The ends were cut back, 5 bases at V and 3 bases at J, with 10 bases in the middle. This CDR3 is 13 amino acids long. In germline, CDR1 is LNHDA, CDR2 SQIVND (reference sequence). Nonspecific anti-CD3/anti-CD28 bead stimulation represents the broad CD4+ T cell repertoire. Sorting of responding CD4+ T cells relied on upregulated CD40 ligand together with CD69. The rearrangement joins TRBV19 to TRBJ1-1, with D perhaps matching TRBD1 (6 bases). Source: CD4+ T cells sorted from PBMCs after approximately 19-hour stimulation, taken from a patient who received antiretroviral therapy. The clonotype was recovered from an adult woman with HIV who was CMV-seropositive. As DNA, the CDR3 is TGTGCCAGTAGTTTGTACAGGGACACTGAAGCTTTCTTT. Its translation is CASSLYRDTEAFF.